This TCR beta chain is from a study of blood T cell repertoires in COVID-19. On the study more broadly: There were acute and convalescent COVID-19 samples, and they came from the United States, Italy and Spain. T cells, B-cell-depleted T cells, or PBMCs provided the cDNA or gDNA that served as material.

The germline V gene encodes CDR1 SGHTS and CDR2 YDEGEE. This CDR3 contains 17 residues. V was clipped by 0 bases and J by 2 bases; unmatched bases: 9. Per the original data handling: From reference gene primer amplification, estimates of nucleated cell counts were derived. Method: immunoSEQ multiplex PCR; TCRdb's copy keeps in-frame clones and lacks some. For V, J and clone size, that table is used; D and trimming come from the DNA. In the table there are about 200,000 clones, approximately 91% of which are singletons. The clonotype originates from a man between 18 and 35 years old with active or convalescent COVID-19. The sample comprised peripheral blood. This chain joins TRBV5-8 and TRBJ2-5; TRBD2 matches 8 bases. Here the CDR3 DNA reads TGTGCCAGCAGCTTGGCTTTAGCGGGGTTACGTCAAGAGACCCAGTACTTC. It specifies CASSLALAGLRQETQYF.